A selection of T cell receptor beta chains follows, all from one sample in a study of neurological immune-mediated disorders. MiXCR was run by TCRdb on the 5' RACE reads, yielding one entry per CDR3 protein. The table lists 57,000 or so distinct CDR3 sequences, nearly 10% of them singletons, with under 15% in the top ten. The sample was PBMCs. The receptors here all came from a young man in good health. Each CDR3 is given with its conserved first and last residue. Fields, in order: J gene, V gene, D gene, clone size, CDR3 DNA, CDR3 protein. A D gene is named only where the DNA matches it firmly. Clone size is given for some rows only: seen once, a few or many times, or a class if the clone is expanded.

TRBJ2-1 TRBV27 . many TGTGCCAGCAGTTTATCTGAGTACAATGAGCAGTTCTTC CASSLSEYNEQFF
TRBJ1-5 TRBV15 . many TGTGCCACCAGCAGAGATGGGGATAGCAATCAGCCCCAGCATTTT CATSRDGDSNQPQHF
TRBJ2-1 TRBV27 TRBD2 many TGTGCCAGCAGTTTAAAGGGACTAGCGGGAGAAAGGAATGAGCAGTTCTTC CASSLKGLAGERNEQFF
TRBJ1-5 TRBV12-3/TRBV12-4 TRBD1 . TGTGCCAGCAGTGACGGGACAGGGGGCGCGAAACAGCCCCAGCATTTT CASSDGTGGAKQPQHF
TRBJ2-2 TRBV10-3 . few TGTGCCATCAGTAATACAGGACGCGAGGGCGGGACCGGGGAGCTGTTTTTT CAISNTGREGGTGELFF
TRBJ2-1 TRBV7-6 TRBD2 many TGTGCCAGCAGCCCAGGGACTATTGATGAGCAGTTCTTC CASSPGTIDEQFF
TRBJ2-7 TRBV11-2 . many TGTGCCAGCAGCTTAGGGCGGGGACCCTCCTACGAGCAGTACTTC CASSLGRGPSYEQYF
TRBJ1-5 TRBV6-5 TRBD1 many TGTGCCGCTGGACAGGGCAATCAGCCCCAGCATTTT CAAGQGNQPQHF
TRBJ2-7 TRBV6-5 TRBD1 . TGTGCTAAAACAGGGGGCCTTTACGAGCAATACTTC CAKTGGLYEQYF
TRBJ2-4 TRBV14 TRBD1 many TGTGCCAGCAGCCCCCGGACAGGGGAAGCCAAAAACATTCAGTACTTC CASSPRTGEAKNIQYF
TRBJ2-2 TRBV15 . many TGTGCCACCAGCGGTGGGAACGCCTGGACAGACGGGGAGCTGTTTTTT CATSGGNAWTDGELFF
TRBJ2-7 TRBV7-2 . many TGTGCCAGCCTCGTCGGAAACTCCTACGAGCAGTACTTC CASLVGNSYEQYF
TRBJ1-2 TRBV29-1 . many TGCAGCGTACGAGGGGCTAACTATGGCTACACCTTC CSVRGANYGYTF
TRBJ1-6 TRBV10-3 . many TGTGCCATCAGTGAGTCGGATTCGGATTCACCCCTCCACTTT CAISESDSDSPLHF
TRBJ1-2 TRBV5-6 . many TGTGCCAGCAGCTTGCTAGGAGGAAACTATGGCTACACCTTC CASSLLGGNYGYTF
TRBJ2-7 TRBV7-8 . many TGTGCCAGCAGCTTAGGGACTCCAAGGTCCTACGAGCAGTACTTC CASSLGTPRSYEQYF
TRBJ2-2 TRBV12-3/TRBV12-4 TRBD1 . TGTGCCAGCTTAAGGGACAGGGTCACCGGGGAGCTGTTTTTT CASLRDRVTGELFF
TRBJ1-1 TRBV5-1 . . TGCGCCAGCCGCATGGGCAGTCCGGGGGCCACTGAAGCTTTCTTT CASRMGSPGATEAFF
TRBJ1-4 TRBV4-1 . . TGCGCCAGCAGCCAAGATCTAAGGGGAGGGGCTGAAAAACTGTTTTTT CASSQDLRGGAEKLFF
TRBJ2-1 TRBV5-1 . many TGCGCCAGCAGCTTGGTCGGGAGTAATCCGTCCAACGAGCAGTTCTTC CASSLVGSNPSNEQFF
TRBJ2-7 TRBV27 TRBD2 . TGTGCCAACAGACTAGCGGGAGGGAGGTACGAGCAGTACTTC CANRLAGGRYEQYF
TRBJ2-7 TRBV12-3/TRBV12-4 . many TGTGCCAGCAGTCCCCCTGGACAGCTTGTCTACGAGCAGTACTTC CASSPPGQLVYEQYF
TRBJ2-5 TRBV10-3 . many TGTGCCATCGGGCCAGCGGATGGCCAGGAGACCCAGTACTTC CAIGPADGQETQYF
TRBJ2-6 TRBV20-1 . many TGCAGTGCTAGAAGGTTCGGGGCCAACGTCCTGACTTTC CSARRFGANVLTF
TRBJ1-2 TRBV5-1 . many TGCGCCAGCAGCCTGGCGGGCCAAAAGTTGGATGGCTACACCTTC CASSLAGQKLDGYTF
TRBJ2-2 TRBV11-2 TRBD2 . TGTGCCAGCAGCCCTTCTGCCGGACTAGCGGGAGCGGGCACCGGGGAGCTGTTTTTT CASSPSAGLAGAGTGELFF
TRBJ2-3 TRBV7-3 TRBD2 many TGTGCCAGCAGCACAACTAGCGGGAGTGGGTGGCCGCAGTATTTT CASSTTSGSGWPQYF
TRBJ1-1 TRBV7-2 . few TGTGCCAGCAGCCCCCGTCCCGGGGAAAGGAGCACTGAAGCTTTCTTT CASSPRPGERSTEAFF
TRBJ2-7 TRBV4-1 TRBD2 . TGCGCCAGCAGCTCTCAAACTAGCGGAGGGATTTACGAGCAGTACTTC CASSSQTSGGIYEQYF
TRBJ2-7 TRBV9 . . TGTGCCAGCAGCACTCGACTAGGCTACGAGCAGTACTTC CASSTRLGYEQYF
TRBJ1-1 TRBV12-3/TRBV12-4 . many TGTGCCAGCCCTCCCCGGGGGGCCGGGTTGAACACTGAAGCTTTCTTT CASPPRGAGLNTEAFF
TRBJ2-5 TRBV5-1 TRBD2 many TGCGCCAGCTACCTCGGACGGGGGGGAGAGACCCAGTACTTC CASYLGRGGETQYF
TRBJ2-1 TRBV7-8 . many TGTGCCAGCAGCCCTGCGGCGGCGGGTGACTCCTACAATGAGCAGTTCTTC CASSPAAAGDSYNEQFF
TRBJ2-3 TRBV11-3 TRBD2 many TGTGCCAGCAGCCCAAGCGGGAGTCACGCAGATACGCAGTATTTT CASSPSGSHADTQYF
TRBJ1-5 TRBV12-3/TRBV12-4 . many TGTGCCAGCAGTTACAGGGTAGGGGGCAATCAGCCCCAGCATTTT CASSYRVGGNQPQHF
TRBJ2-5 TRBV5-1 . many TGCGCCAGCAGCTTGGAGGGGGTTCGGGAGACCCAGTACTTC CASSLEGVRETQYF
TRBJ1-4 TRBV29-1 . . TGCAGCGTTGAAGATCAGAATGAAAAACTGTTTTTT CSVEDQNEKLFF
TRBJ2-1 TRBV7-2 TRBD2 many TGTGCCAGCACCCAATCGGCTGTTAGCGGGATAAGACCCCGAACCTACAATGAGCAGTTCTTC CASTQSAVSGIRPRTYNEQFF
TRBJ1-5 TRBV6-1 . many TGTGCCAGCAGTGATGATCAAGCCAGTCAGCCCCAGCATTTT CASSDDQASQPQHF
TRBJ1-6 TRBV30 TRBD1 . TGTGCCTGGAGTATCGGGACAGGGGCGGATTCACCCCTCCACTTT CAWSIGTGADSPLHF
TRBJ2-7 TRBV5-1 . many TGCGCCAGCAGCTCCCGGGACCCTTACGAGCAGTACTTC CASSSRDPYEQYF
TRBJ2-1 TRBV12-3/TRBV12-4 . . TGTGCCAGCCTCGCGGATAGCGGATTTAATGAGCAGTTCTTC CASLADSGFNEQFF
TRBJ2-7 TRBV30 . . TGTGCCTGGACCAATGTGGGGCAGGGTGGTGGCGAGCAGTACTTC CAWTNVGQGGGEQYF
TRBJ2-5 TRBV20-1 . few TGCAGTGCTAGCAAAACCCAAGAGACCCAGTACTTC CSASKTQETQYF
TRBJ1-5 TRBV6-1 . many TGTGCCACCCTCGGAGGGCCCCGGAGGCAGCCCCAGCATTTT CATLGGPRRQPQHF
TRBJ2-1 TRBV10-3 . many TGTGCCATCAGTGGAGATGCGACACAGGAGTTCTTC CAISGDATQEFF
TRBJ1-2 TRBV5-5 TRBD1 many TGTGCCAGCAGCATAAACCCGGGACAGGGCTATGGCTACACCTTC CASSINPGQGYGYTF
TRBJ2-3 TRBV20-1 TRBD2 many TGCAGTGCTCCGGGACTAGCGGTAACAGATACGCAGTATTTT CSAPGLAVTDTQYF
TRBJ1-6 TRBV28 . many TGTGCCAGCAGGCGGACAGTTAATTCACCCCTCCACTTT CASRRTVNSPLHF
TRBJ2-6 TRBV29-1 . few TGCAGCGTTGAAGTCGCCCCTGGGGCCAACGTCCTGACTTTC CSVEVAPGANVLTF
TRBJ1-4 TRBV5-1 . many TGCGCCAGCAGCGGGGGGGTCGGGAATGAAAAACTGTTTTTT CASSGGVGNEKLFF
TRBJ2-1 TRBV5-1 TRBD2 many TGCGCCAGCAGCTTGGGACTAGCGGACAACAATGAGCAGTTCTTC CASSLGLADNNEQFF
TRBJ1-2 TRBV18 . . TGTGCCAGCTCACTTGACAACAATGGCTATACCTTC CASSLDNNGYTF
TRBJ2-1 TRBV28 TRBD2 many TGTGCCAGCAACCCAGGACCAGCGGGAATAGAGCAGTTCTTC CASNPGPAGIEQFF
TRBJ2-3 TRBV5-5 . many TGTGCCAGCAGCTCAAACCCGACTCCCCTTGGCGTCGCAGATACGCAGTATTTT CASSSNPTPLGVADTQYF
TRBJ2-7 TRBV5-1 TRBD1 many TGCGCCAGCACCCACCCCGACAGGGCGACTTACGAGCAGTACTTC CASTHPDRATYEQYF
TRBJ2-5 TRBV11-2 . many TGTGCCAGCAGCATAGGGGAAGAGACCCAGTACTTC CASSIGEETQYF
TRBJ2-7 TRBV5-1 . many TGCGCCAGCAGCTTGGGCGCCTCTGTCTACGAGCAGTACTTC CASSLGASVYEQYF